This TCR beta chain appears in the sequencing data of a study of blood T cell repertoires in COVID-19. Across the whole study: Whether acute or convalescent, the COVID-19 samples came from the United States, Italy and Spain. The cDNA or gDNA used as material had been derived from T cells, B-cell-depleted T cells, or PBMCs.

Unmatched junction bases numbered 1, after V lost 3 bases and J lost 0 bases. Germline V gene lookup returns CDR1 SGDLS and CDR2 YYNGEE. This CDR3 is 14 amino acids long. Per the original methods: From reference gene primer amplification, estimates of nucleated cell counts were derived. The table came from immunoSEQ multiplex PCR; TCRdb's copy has only in-frame clones and leaves some out. That table gives V, J and clone size, and the DNA gave D and trimming. The sample includes 200,000 to 250,000 clones, over 75% of them seen just once. The sequence was collected from a woman aged 40-49 years with acute or convalescent COVID-19. The sample taken for sequencing was peripheral blood. The rearrangement joins TRBV9 to TRBJ1-1; 8 nucleotides match TRBD1. The CDR3 region has the DNA TGTGCCAGCAGCGAGGGACAGGTGAACACTGAAGCTTTCTTT. It encodes CASSEGQVNTEAFF.